This is a list of T cell receptor beta chains from one sample in a study of blood T cell repertoires in COVID-19. Clones were read by immunoSEQ multiplex PCR, and TCRdb kept only the in-frame ones, dropping some. The data contain around 30,000 clones, around nine tenths of them singletons. The material sequenced was peripheral blood. The receptors come from a human donor in a cohort sampled during active COVID-19. The donor label of this sample is uncertain. CDR3s include the opening cysteine and the closing phenylalanine or tryptophan. D genes are given only for firm matches. The size entry is marked missing in some rows and otherwise reads once, few, many or a size class.

j_call	d_call	v_call	clone_size	cdr3_nt	cdr3_aa
TRBJ2-2	TRBD1	TRBV5-6	-	TGTGCCAGCAGCTTTCCGGGACAGTCCACCGGGGAGCTGTTTTTT	CASSFPGQSTGELFF
TRBJ2-7	-	TRBV7-2	-	TGTGCCAGCAGCTTAGCAGCAGGGAACTACGAGCAGTACTTC	CASSLAAGNYEQYF
TRBJ1-1	-	TRBV9	-	TGTGCCAGCAGCGTAGTCCCGAGGAAAACACCTGAAGCTTTCTTT	CASSVVPRKTPEAFF
TRBJ2-1	TRBD1	TRBV5-1	-	TGCGCCAGCAGCTTGAGGGGACAGGGTAGTGAGCAGTTCTTC	CASSLRGQGSEQFF
TRBJ2-7	TRBD1	TRBV19	-	TGTGCCAGTAGCCAAACAGGGGGCACCGGCTACGAGCAGTACTTC	CASSQTGGTGYEQYF
TRBJ1-5	TRBD1	TRBV19	-	TGTGCCAGTAGGACAGCCGGGACAGGGTTCAATCAGCCCCAGCATTTT	CASRTAGTGFNQPQHF
TRBJ1-5	-	TRBV27	once	TGTGCCAGCGGGCTCGGGGGGGTCGGGCAGCCCCAGCATTTT	CASGLGGVGQPQHF
TRBJ2-7	TRBD1	TRBV3-1/TRBV3-2	-	TGTGCCAGCACCCGAGGGGGACAGATAATCGAGCAGTACTTC	CASTRGGQIIEQYF
TRBJ1-5	-	TRBV6-2/TRBV6-3	few	TGTGCCAGCAGTTATGGGTACCAGGGGAGAAGCAATCAGCCCCAGCATTTT	CASSYGYQGRSNQPQHF
TRBJ1-6	TRBD1	TRBV5-1	-	TGCGCCAGCAGCTTGGACGGGACAGGGAATTCACCCCTCCACTTT	CASSLDGTGNSPLHF
TRBJ2-3	TRBD2	TRBV2	-	TGTGCCAGCAGCCTACTAGCGGGGGCCACAGATACGCAGTATTTT	CASSLLAGATDTQYF
TRBJ2-1	TRBD2	TRBV20-1	-	TGCAGTGCTAGTCGGTCCGGGACTAGCGGGGTACTGGGCTACAATGAGCAGTTCTTC	CSASRSGTSGVLGYNEQFF
TRBJ1-1	-	TRBV18	-	TGTGCCAGCTCACCGGTACGACAGCCGATGAACACTGAAGCTTTCTTT	CASSPVRQPMNTEAFF
TRBJ1-1	TRBD1	TRBV19	-	TGTGCCAGTAGTATGGAGGGGGCGGTTGAAGCTTTCTTT	CASSMEGAVEAFF
TRBJ1-1	-	TRBV28	-	TGTGCCAGCAGTCAAAACAGGAACCCGTTTGAAGCTTTCTTT	CASSQNRNPFEAFF
TRBJ2-5	TRBD1	TRBV11-1	-	TGTGCCGTAAAGTCCAGGGGGCGCAGGGAGACCCAGTACTTC	CAVKSRGRRETQYF